A single count supports the clone carrying this T cell receptor (beta chain). This record comes from a study of blood T cell repertoires in COVID-19. About the research overall: PBMCs, B-cell-depleted T cells, or T cells provided the cDNA or gDNA that made up the material.

Methods used by the authors: Reference gene primers were amplified, and this amplification served to estimate nucleated cell counts. Data came from immunoSEQ multiplex PCR; TCRdb stores just in-frame clones and leaves some out. The V and J calls and clone size are taken from that table; D and trimming were inferred from the DNA. This table has around 130,000 clones, 86% appearing once. This CDR3 is built from 16 residues. Germline V gives CDR1 SGHRS, CDR2 YFSETQ. V shed 4 bases and J shed 3 bases, with 19 bases lying between them. This receptor was obtained from a man aged 35 to 55 with acute or convalescent COVID-19. Sequencing used peripheral blood. The gene calls are TRBV5-1 and TRBJ1-2; D gene uncertain. CDR3 loop: CASSAGWAGKHYGYTF. Here the CDR3 DNA reads TGCGCCAGCAGCGCAGGATGGGCGGGGAAACACTATGGCTACACCTTC.